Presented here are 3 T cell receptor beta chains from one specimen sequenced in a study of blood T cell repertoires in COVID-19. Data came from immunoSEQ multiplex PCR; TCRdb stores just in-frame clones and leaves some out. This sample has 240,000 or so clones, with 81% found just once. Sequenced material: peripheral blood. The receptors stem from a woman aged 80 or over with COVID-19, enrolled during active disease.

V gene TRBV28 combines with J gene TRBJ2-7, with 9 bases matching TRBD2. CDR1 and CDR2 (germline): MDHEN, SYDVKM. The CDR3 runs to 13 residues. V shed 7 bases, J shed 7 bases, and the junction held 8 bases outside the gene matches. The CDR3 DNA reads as TGTGCCAGCAAGACTAGCGGATACGGGGAGCAGTACTTC. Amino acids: CASKTSGYGEQYF.

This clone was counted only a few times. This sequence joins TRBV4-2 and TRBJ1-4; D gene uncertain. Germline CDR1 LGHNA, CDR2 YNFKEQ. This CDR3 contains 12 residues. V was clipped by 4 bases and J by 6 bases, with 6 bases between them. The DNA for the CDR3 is TGTGCCAGCAGCCCCTCTTATGAAAAACTGTTTTTT. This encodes CASSPSYEKLFF.

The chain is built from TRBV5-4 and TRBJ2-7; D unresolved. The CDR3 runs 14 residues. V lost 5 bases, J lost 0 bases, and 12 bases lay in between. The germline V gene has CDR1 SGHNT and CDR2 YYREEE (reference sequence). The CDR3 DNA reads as TGTGCCAGCAGGTCTGACTTGAGCTCCTACGAGCAGTACTTC. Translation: CASRSDLSSYEQYF.